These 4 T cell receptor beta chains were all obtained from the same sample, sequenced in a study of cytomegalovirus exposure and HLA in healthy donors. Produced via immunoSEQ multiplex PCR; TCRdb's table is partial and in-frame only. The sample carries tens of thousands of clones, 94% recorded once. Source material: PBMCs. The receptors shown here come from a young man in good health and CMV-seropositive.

CDR3 sequence: CASSFFETSGLNEQFF. The CDR3 nucleotides are TGTGCCAGCAGTTTCTTTGAGACTAGCGGGCTTAATGAGCAGTTCTTC. The chain couples TRBV27 to TRBJ2-1; 10 bases agree with TRBD2. This CDR3 is built from 16 residues. Germline-derived CDR1 and CDR2 are MNHEY and SMNVEV (reference sequence). The J segment lost 7 bases and the V segment lost 3 bases, leaving 9 bases of the junction unmatched.

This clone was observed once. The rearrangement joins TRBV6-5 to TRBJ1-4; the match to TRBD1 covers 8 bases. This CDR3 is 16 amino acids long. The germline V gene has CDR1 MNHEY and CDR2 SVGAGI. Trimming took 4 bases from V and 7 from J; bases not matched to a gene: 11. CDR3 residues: CASSLLGATGGEKLFF. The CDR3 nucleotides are TGTGCCAGCAGTTTGCTCGGGGCCACAGGGGGTGAAAAACTGTTTTTT.

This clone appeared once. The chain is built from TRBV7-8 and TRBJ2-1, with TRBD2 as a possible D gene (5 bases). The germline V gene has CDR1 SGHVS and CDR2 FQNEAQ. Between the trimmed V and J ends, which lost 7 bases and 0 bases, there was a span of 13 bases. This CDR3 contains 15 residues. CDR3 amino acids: CASTNRGHSYNEQFF. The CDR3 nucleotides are TGTGCCAGCACCAACCGCGGGCACTCCTACAATGAGCAGTTCTTC.

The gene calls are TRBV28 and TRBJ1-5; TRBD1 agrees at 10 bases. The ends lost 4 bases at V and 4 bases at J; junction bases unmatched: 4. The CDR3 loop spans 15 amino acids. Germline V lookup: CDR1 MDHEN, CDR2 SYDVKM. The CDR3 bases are TGTGCCAGCAGTTCGCGGACAGGGGGAAATCAGCCCCAGCATTTT. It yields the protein CASSSRTGGNQPQHF.